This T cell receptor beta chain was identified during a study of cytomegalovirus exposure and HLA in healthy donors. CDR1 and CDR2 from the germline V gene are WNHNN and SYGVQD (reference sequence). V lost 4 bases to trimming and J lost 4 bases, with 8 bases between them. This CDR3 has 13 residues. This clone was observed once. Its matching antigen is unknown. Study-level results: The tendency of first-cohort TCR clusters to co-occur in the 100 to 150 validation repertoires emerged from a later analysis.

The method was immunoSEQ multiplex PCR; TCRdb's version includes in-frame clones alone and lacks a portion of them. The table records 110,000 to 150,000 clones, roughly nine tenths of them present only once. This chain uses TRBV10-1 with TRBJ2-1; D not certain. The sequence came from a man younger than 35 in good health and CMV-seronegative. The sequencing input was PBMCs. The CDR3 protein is CASSVTAYNEQFF. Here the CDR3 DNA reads TGCGCCAGCAGTGTTACAGCTTACAATGAGCAGTTCTTC.